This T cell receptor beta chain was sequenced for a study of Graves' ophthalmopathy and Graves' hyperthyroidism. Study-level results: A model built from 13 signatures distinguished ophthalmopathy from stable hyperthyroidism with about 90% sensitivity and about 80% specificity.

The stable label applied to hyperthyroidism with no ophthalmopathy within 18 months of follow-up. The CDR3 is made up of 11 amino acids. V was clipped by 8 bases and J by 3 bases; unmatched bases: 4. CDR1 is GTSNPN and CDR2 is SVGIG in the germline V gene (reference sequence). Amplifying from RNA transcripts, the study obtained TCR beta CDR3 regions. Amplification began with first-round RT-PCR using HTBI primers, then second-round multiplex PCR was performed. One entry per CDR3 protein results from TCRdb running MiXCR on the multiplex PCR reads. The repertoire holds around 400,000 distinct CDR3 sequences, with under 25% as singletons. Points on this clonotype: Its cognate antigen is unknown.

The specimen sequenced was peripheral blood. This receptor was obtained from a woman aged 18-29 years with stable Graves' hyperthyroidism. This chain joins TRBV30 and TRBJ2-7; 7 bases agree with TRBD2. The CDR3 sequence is CAGGTNYEQYF. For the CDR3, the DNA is TGTGCCGGGGGGACTAACTACGAGCAGTACTTC.